This entry describes one TCR beta chain. Antigen unknown. These data come from a study of OX40 agonist ivuxolimab in advanced cancers. Turning to the study itself: Patients were treated with ivuxolimab, an agonistic anti-OX40 (CD134) antibody. People who had prior anti-PD-1, anti-PD-L1 or anti-CTLA-4 therapy could take part, and under 45% had some. Hepatocellular carcinoma, melanoma, renal cell or head and neck cancer occurred in dose-escalation patients.

Study results and caveats: The authors also found low normalized T-cell clonal expansion in some nonresponders.

Measured with immunoSEQ multiplex PCR; TCRdb has only the in-frame clones, and not every one. The table has around 76,000 clones, over 80% seen once. Germline CDR1 is SGHRS and CDR2 is YFSETQ. The V end was cut by 5 bases, the J end by 2 bases, with 11 bases between. The CDR3 spans 14 residues. The sequence was obtained from an adult with an advanced solid tumor such as melanoma, head and neck, liver or kidney cancer. The sequenced sample was CD4+ or CD8+ T cells sorted from blood, obtained in a trial of the OX40 agonist ivuxolimab. The genes are TRBV5-1 and TRBJ1-3, with D uncertain. The CDR3 DNA reads TGCGCCAGCAGTGTCTCTCTAACTGGAAACACCATATATTTT. It codes for CASSVSLTGNTIYF.